The next 30 T cell receptor beta chains were all read from a single sample in a study of control samples from healthy donors and cancer patients. Repertoires were generated with immunoSEQ multiplex PCR, while TCRdb's copy carries only in-frame clones and drops some. The data show 95,000 to 150,000 clones, around 86% seen once. Sequencing used blood. The receptors shown here come from a man between 40 and 49 years old in good health.

The chain combines TRBV14 with TRBJ2-3; a possible D gene is TRBD2 (5 bases). The CDR3 spans 15 residues. Germline V gene sequence: CDR1 SGHDN, CDR2 FVKESK. Deletions cut 5 bases from V and 4 bases from J, with 16 bases between. The CDR3 DNA sequence: TGTGCCAGCAGCTACGGACTGGCCTACGCAGATACGCAGTATTTT. As protein: CASSYGLAYADTQYF. The entire variable domain, with the rest obtained from reference TRBV14 and TRBJ2-3, is as follows: EAGVTQFPSHSVIEKGQTVTLRCDPISGHDNLYWYRRVMGKEIKFLLHFVKESKQDESGMPNNRFLAERTGGTYSTLKVQPAELEDSGVYFCASSYGLAYADTQYFGPGTRLTVL.

The V call is TRBV7-9, the J call TRBJ1-1; 10 bases are shared with TRBD1. The CDR3 spans 16 residues. Unmatched junction bases numbered 3, after V lost 2 bases and J lost 0 bases. Germline CDR1 reads SEHNR; CDR2 reads FQNEAQ (reference sequence). The CDR3 region is CASSLRQGALNTEAFF. The DNA for the CDR3 is TGTGCCAGCAGCTTACGACAGGGGGCCTTGAACACTGAAGCTTTCTTT.

The rearrangement links TRBV7-2 to TRBJ2-7; 10 nucleotides line up with TRBD2. J was trimmed by 2 bases and V by 0 bases; bases with no gene match: 1. The length of the CDR3 is 15 residues. Germline CDR1 is SGHTA and CDR2 is FQGNSA. The CDR3 DNA follows: TGTGCCAGCAGCTTAGCAAGCGGGGGGGCCTACGAGCAGTACTTC. Its protein is CASSLASGGAYEQYF.

The chain joins TRBV4-3 to TRBJ2-3; 8 nucleotides agree with TRBD2. J gave up 0 bases and V 0 bases, and 11 bases lay outside the gene matches. The germline V gene encodes CDR1 LGHNA and CDR2 YSLEER. The CDR3 spans 19 residues. As DNA, the CDR3 is TGCGCCAGCAGCCAAGATCGAGGTTGGGCTAGCGGGAGCACAGATACGCAGTATTTT. It encodes CASSQDRGWASGSTDTQYF.

The CDR3 loop reads CAFRDSSETQYF. Written as DNA, the CDR3 is TGTGCCTTCCGGGACTCCTCGGAGACCCAGTACTTC. This chain joins TRBV30 and TRBJ2-5, with D perhaps TRBD2 (6 bases). The CDR3 spans 12 residues. Trimming pared 7 bases from V and 5 bases from J, leaving 14 bases between. Per germline, CDR1 GTSNPN and CDR2 SVGIG (reference sequence).

The DNA for the CDR3 is TGTGCCAGCTCACCGGGACAGGGTTCCCTCTCTGGGGCCAACGTCCTGACTTTC. It encodes CASSPGQGSLSGANVLTF. J is TRBJ2-6 and V is TRBV18, with 9 nucleotides matching TRBD1. The CDR3 is 18 residues long. With 3 bases clipped from V and 0 bases from J, the junction kept 6 bases outside the gene matches. The germline CDR1 and CDR2 sequences are KGHSH and LQKENI. Together with reference TRBV18 and TRBJ2-6, the CDR3 gives the full variable domain: NAGVMQNPRHLVRRRGQEARLRCSPMKGHSHVYWYRQLPEEGLKFMVYLQKENIIDESGMPKERFSAEFPKEGPSILRIQQVVRGDSAAYFCASSPGQGSLSGANVLTFGAGSRLTVL.

The genes are TRBV15 and TRBJ1-1; possibly TRBD1 for D (5 bases). V was clipped by 8 bases and J by 10 bases, with 17 bases between them. The V gene's germline CDR1 is LNHNV and CDR2 YYDKDF (reference sequence). The CDR3 covers 12 residues. CDR3 sequence reads: CATGLGVRSAFF. CDR3 coding DNA: TGTGCCACCGGTTTAGGGGTCAGATCAGCTTTCTTT.

The V and J genes are TRBV28 and TRBJ2-2; unclear D gene. The V end was cut by 11 bases, the J end by 4 bases, with 26 bases between. The germline V gene has CDR1 MDHEN and CDR2 SYDVKM. This CDR3 has 17 amino acids. CDR3 nucleotide sequence: TGTGCCTCATCTCCCCCCTCGGTTTTGGTGCGCACCGGGGAGCTGTTTTTT. Protein sequence: CASSPPSVLVRTGELFF. Supplemented by reference TRBV28 and TRBJ2-2, the full variable domain reads DVKVTQSSRYLVKRTGEKVFLECVQDMDHENMFWYRQDPGLGLRLIYFSYDVKMKEKGDIPEGYSVSREKKERFSLILESASTNQTSMYLCASSPPSVLVRTGELFFGEGSRLTVL.

This clone was observed a handful of times. The chain employs TRBV13 and TRBJ1-5; a weak D match, TRBD1 (6 bases). This CDR3 is 16 amino acids long. Between the trimmed V and J ends, which lost 5 bases and 5 bases, there was a span of 19 bases. Germline CDR1 reads PRHDT; CDR2 reads FYEKMQ (reference sequence). DNA for the CDR3: TGTGCCAGCAGCCTTTCAAGGGGGAAGGTCGATCAGCCCCAGCATTTT. As protein: CASSLSRGKVDQPQHF.

This clone was seen only a few times. This chain links TRBV12-3 or TRBV12-4 with TRBJ1-6, with TRBD1 as a possible D gene (6 bases). The CDR3 sequence is 12 residues long. Trimming left V 7 bases short and J 14 bases short, with 15 bases between. Written as DNA, the CDR3 is TGTGCCAGCACCGCGACAAGGGGGACCCTCCACTTT. Amino acid sequence: CASTATRGTLHF.

The V call is TRBV18, the J call TRBJ1-3; D is undetermined. The CDR3 is made up of 15 amino acids. The germline gives CDR1 KGHSH, CDR2 LQKENI. V lost 1 base, J lost 3 bases, and 10 bases lay in between. For the CDR3, the DNA is TGTGCCAGCTCACCACGGAGCTTAGGTGGAAACACCATATATTTT. It encodes CASSPRSLGGNTIYF.

The rearrangement links TRBV9 to TRBJ2-3; D gene ambiguous. There are 15 residues in the CDR3. The germline V gene has CDR1 SGDLS and CDR2 YYNGEE. V dropped 1 base and J dropped 4 bases, with 13 bases sitting between them. The CDR3 coding sequence is TGTGCCAGCAGCGTAAGTGCAGGCACCGCAGATACGCAGTATTTT. Protein sequence: CASSVSAGTADTQYF.

The chain uses TRBV29-1 and TRBJ1-2, with D perhaps matching TRBD1 (5 bases). With 7 bases removed from V and 1 base from J, the gap between germline ends came to 13 bases. The CDR3 covers 13 residues. The germline CDR1 and CDR2 sequences are SQVTM and ANQGSEA. CDR3 residues: CSASRDGNYGYTF. The CDR3 DNA reads as TGCAGCGCCAGCCGGGACGGTAACTATGGCTACACCTTC.

This clone was seen only once. The rearrangement uses TRBV19 and TRBJ1-1; possible D gene TRBD1, 5 bases. CDR3 length equals 16 residues. Trimming removed 1 base at V and 1 base at J, with 13 bases between. Per germline, CDR1 LNHDA and CDR2 SQIVND (reference sequence). The CDR3 is CASSIGQGMGNTEAFF. CDR3 in DNA: TGTGCCAGTAGTATAGGCCAGGGAATGGGGAACACTGAAGCTTTCTTT.

The chain couples TRBV3-1 (or the pseudogene TRBV3-2) to TRBJ2-5, with D unclear. The germline CDR1 and CDR2 sequences are LGHDT and YNNKEL (reference sequence). This CDR3 has 13 amino acids. The V and J ends lost 4 bases and 5 bases respectively, with 11 bases between them. The DNA for the CDR3 is TGTGCCAGCAGCCGGGCGAGTGGGGAGACCCAGTACTTC. Translating gives CASSRASGETQYF.

This chain joins TRBV3-1 (or the pseudogene TRBV3-2) and TRBJ1-3, with 7 bases that match TRBD1. V lost 4 bases, J lost 4 bases, and 7 bases stayed unmatched. The CDR3 is 15 amino acids. Looked up from germline, CDR1 is LGHDT and CDR2 is YNNKEL (reference sequence). The CDR3 region has the DNA TGTGCCAGCAGCCCCCAGGGGGGCTCGGGAAACACCATATATTTT. It is translated as CASSPQGGSGNTIYF.

The chain recombines TRBV5-5 with TRBJ2-2, with 11 bases aligning to TRBD2. This CDR3 has 15 residues. Germline trimming cut 2 bases from V and 7 bases from J; bases unmatched to any gene: 4. The germline V gene encodes CDR1 SGHKS and CDR2 YYEKEE (reference sequence). CDR3 nucleotides: TGTGCCAGCAGCTTCCTAGCGGGGGGAAACGGGGAGCTGTTTTTT. Translating it yields CASSFLAGGNGELFF.

This chain joins TRBV5-6 and TRBJ1-6, with D possibly TRBD1 on 6 matching bases. CDR3 size: 15 residues. Germline loops: CDR1 SGHDT, CDR2 YYEEEE. V was pared by 0 bases and J by 8 bases, with 12 bases between. DNA of the CDR3: TGTGCCAGCAGCTTGGTGACGGGGGCTGATTCACCCCTCCACTTT. Residues: CASSLVTGADSPLHF. The full variable domain, in which reference TRBV5-6 and TRBJ1-6 provide the parts outside the CDR3, is DAGVTQSPTHLIKTRGQQVTLRCSPKSGHDTVSWYQQALGQGPQFIFQYYEEEERQRGNFPDRFSGHQFPNYSSELNVNALLLGDSALYLCASSLVTGADSPLHFGNGTRLTVT.

This rearrangement joins TRBV4-3 to TRBJ1-4, with a possible D match to TRBD1 (5 bases). There are 16 residues in the CDR3. Germline values: CDR1 LGHNA, CDR2 YSLEER. V was pared by 0 bases and J by 5 bases, with 13 bases between. CDR3 sequence: CASSQDIYRKNEKLFF. CDR3 nucleotide sequence: TGCGCCAGCAGCCAAGATATCTACAGGAAGAATGAAAAACTGTTTTTT.

The chain couples TRBV29-1 to TRBJ1-1; TRBD1 matches at 7 bases. This CDR3 region has 11 residues. Germline V lookup: CDR1 SQVTM, CDR2 ANQGSEA. V shed 7 bases and J 8 bases; nucleotides not matched to a gene: 7. This CDR3 reads CSAPTGREAFF. Here the CDR3 DNA reads TGCAGCGCCCCGACAGGGCGAGAAGCTTTCTTT.

The gene calls are TRBV6-5 and TRBJ1-2; D gene ambiguous. The ends were cut back, 6 bases at V and 4 bases at J, with 12 bases in the middle. The CDR3 loop spans 13 amino acids. Per the germline V gene, CDR1 is MNHEY and CDR2 is SVGAGI. The CDR3 nucleotides read TGTGCCAGCAGCCGAGGACCTGGCTATGGCTACACCTTC. It translates to CASSRGPGYGYTF.

The chain combines TRBV5-1 with TRBJ1-1; D is uncertain. The CDR3 has 15 amino acids. Deletions cut 4 bases from V and 0 bases from J, with 13 bases between. The germline V gene has CDR1 SGHRS and CDR2 YFSETQ. This chain's CDR3 is CASSASALMNTEAFF. DNA for the CDR3: TGCGCCAGCAGCGCCTCAGCCCTAATGAACACTGAAGCTTTCTTT.

V usage is TRBV4-3 and J usage is TRBJ1-2; D gene ambiguous. CDR3 length: 12 residues. Germline values: CDR1 LGHNA, CDR2 YSLEER. Deletions cut 4 bases from V and 7 bases from J, with 10 bases between. Here the CDR3 DNA reads TGCGCCAGCAGCCTCCAACATGGTGGCTACACCTTC. This encodes CASSLQHGGYTF.

The chain is built from TRBV6-2 or TRBV6-3 and TRBJ2-7; 10 bases match TRBD2. With 3 bases clipped from V and 4 bases from J, the junction kept 9 bases outside the gene matches. From germline, CDR1 is MNHEY and CDR2 SVGEGT. The CDR3 is 16 residues long. The CDR3 sequence: CASSYFSGGAPYEQYF. CDR3 nucleotides: TGTGCCAGCAGTTATTTCAGCGGGGGGGCTCCTTACGAGCAGTACTTC.

DNA of the CDR3: TGCGCCAGCAGCCGATACCGCCGGAGTTATAGCAATCAGCCCCAGCATTTT. Its translation: CASSRYRRSYSNQPQHF. V gene TRBV23-1 combines with J gene TRBJ1-5, with unresolved D. TRBV23-1 is an ORF for which the function is uncertain. The CDR3 consists of 17 residues. Between the trimmed V and J ends, which lost 6 bases and 0 bases, there was a span of 18 bases.

This rearrangement joins TRBV6-2 or TRBV6-3 to TRBJ1-5, with TRBD1 as a possible D gene (6 bases). Per the germline V gene, CDR1 is MNHEY and CDR2 is SVGEGT. The V end was cut by 2 bases, the J end by 7 bases, with 12 bases between. The CDR3 extends over 14 amino acids. The CDR3: CASSYGGGAQPQHF. The CDR3 DNA reads as TGTGCCAGCAGTTACGGGGGCGGGGCCCAGCCCCAGCATTTT.

This chain joins TRBV30 and TRBJ1-3; 11 nucleotides agree with TRBD1. The germline V gene has CDR1 GTSNPN and CDR2 SVGIG (reference sequence). This CDR3 comprises 16 residues. Trimming removed 5 bases from V and 4 bases from J; junction bases left unmatched: 10. The CDR3 reads CAWGQGAAKGGNTIYF. CDR3 in DNA: TGTGCCTGGGGACAGGGGGCGGCCAAAGGAGGAAACACCATATATTTT.

The chain carries TRBV12-3 or TRBV12-4 and TRBJ2-7; tentative D call: TRBD1 (6 bases). Trimming removed 4 bases from V and 7 bases from J, with 14 bases in between. This CDR3 comprises 13 residues. In DNA, the CDR3 is TGTGCCAGCAGTTCCACAGGGTTCGGGGAGCAGTACTTC. As protein: CASSSTGFGEQYF.

V gene TRBV11-3 combines with J gene TRBJ1-4; possibly TRBD1 for D (6 bases). V was cut by 5 bases and J by 3 bases, with 16 bases left in between. This CDR3 region has 16 residues. The germline V gene encodes CDR1 SGHNT and CDR2 YENEEA. The CDR3 region is CASSPGAIGANEKLFF. As DNA, the CDR3 is TGTGCCAGCAGCCCAGGGGCGATCGGGGCTAATGAAAAACTGTTTTTT.

This chain connects TRBV4-2 to TRBJ2-1; possibly TRBD2 for D (5 bases). The CDR3 extends over 15 amino acids. CDR1 LGHNA and CDR2 YNFKEQ come from the germline V gene. V was pared by 0 bases and J by 2 bases, with 8 bases between. In DNA, the CDR3 is TGTGCCAGCAGCCAAGAAGGCGGGCCCTACAATGAGCAGTTCTTC. Protein sequence: CASSQEGGPYNEQFF.